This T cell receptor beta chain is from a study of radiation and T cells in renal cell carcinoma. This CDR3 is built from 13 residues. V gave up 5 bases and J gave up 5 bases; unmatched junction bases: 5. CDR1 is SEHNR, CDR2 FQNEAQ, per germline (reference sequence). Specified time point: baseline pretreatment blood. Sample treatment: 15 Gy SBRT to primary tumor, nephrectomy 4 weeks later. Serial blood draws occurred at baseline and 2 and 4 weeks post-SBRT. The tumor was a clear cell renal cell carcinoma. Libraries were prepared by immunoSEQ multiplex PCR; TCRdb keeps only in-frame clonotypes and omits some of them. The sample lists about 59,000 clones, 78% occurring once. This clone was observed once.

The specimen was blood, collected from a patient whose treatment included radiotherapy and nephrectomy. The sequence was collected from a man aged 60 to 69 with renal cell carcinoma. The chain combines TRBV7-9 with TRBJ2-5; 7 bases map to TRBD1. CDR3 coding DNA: TGTGCCAGCAGCGAACAGGGGCGGGAGACCCAGTACTTC. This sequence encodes CASSEQGRETQYF.